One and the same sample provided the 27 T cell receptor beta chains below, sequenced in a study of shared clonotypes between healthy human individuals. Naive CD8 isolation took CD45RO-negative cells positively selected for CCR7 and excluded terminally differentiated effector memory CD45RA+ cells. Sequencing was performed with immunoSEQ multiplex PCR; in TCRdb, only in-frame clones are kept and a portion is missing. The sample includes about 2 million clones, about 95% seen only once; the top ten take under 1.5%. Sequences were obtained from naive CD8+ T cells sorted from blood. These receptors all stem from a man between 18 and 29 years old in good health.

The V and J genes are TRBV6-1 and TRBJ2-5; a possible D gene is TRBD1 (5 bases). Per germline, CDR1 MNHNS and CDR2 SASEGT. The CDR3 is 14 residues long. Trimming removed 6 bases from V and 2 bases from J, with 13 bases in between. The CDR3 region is CASSADSLQETQYF. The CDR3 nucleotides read TGTGCCAGCAGCGCAGACAGTCTACAAGAGACCCAGTACTTC.

As DNA, the CDR3 is TGTGCCAGCAGGGAGGGACTAGCGGGGCTTAATGAGCAGTTCTTC. It codes for CASREGLAGLNEQFF. The chain uses TRBV5-6 and TRBJ2-1, with 13 nucleotides matching TRBD2. Trimming took 5 bases from V and 7 from J; bases not matched to a gene: 6. The CDR3 runs to 15 residues. Germline V lookup: CDR1 SGHDT, CDR2 YYEEEE.

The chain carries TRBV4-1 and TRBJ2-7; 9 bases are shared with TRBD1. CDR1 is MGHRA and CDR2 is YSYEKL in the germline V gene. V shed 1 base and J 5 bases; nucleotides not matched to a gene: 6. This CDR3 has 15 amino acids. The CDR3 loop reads CASSQAGTGSNEQYF. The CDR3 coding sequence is TGCGCCAGCAGCCAAGCCGGGACAGGGAGTAACGAGCAGTACTTC.

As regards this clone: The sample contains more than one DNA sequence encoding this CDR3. The CDR3 sequence is CASRPTGNTEAFF. The CDR3 DNA is TGTGCCAGTAGACCCACAGGGAACACTGAAGCTTTCTTT. V gene TRBV19 combines with J gene TRBJ1-1; maybe TRBD1 (5 bases). CDR1 LNHDA and CDR2 SQIVND come from the germline V gene (reference sequence). V lost 6 bases and J 1 base, leaving 9 bases between the germline ends. The CDR3 runs to 13 residues.

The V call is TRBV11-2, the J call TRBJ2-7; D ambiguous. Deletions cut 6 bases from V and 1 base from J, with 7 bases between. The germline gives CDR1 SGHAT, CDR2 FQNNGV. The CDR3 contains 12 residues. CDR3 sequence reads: CASSEGSYEQYF. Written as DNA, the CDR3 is TGTGCCAGCAGTGAAGGATCCTACGAGCAGTACTTC.

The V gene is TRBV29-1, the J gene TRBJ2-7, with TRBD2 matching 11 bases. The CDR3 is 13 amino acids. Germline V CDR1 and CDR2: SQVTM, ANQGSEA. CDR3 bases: TGCAGTGCTACTAGCGGGGGTGCCTACGAGCAGTACTTC. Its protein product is CSATSGGAYEQYF.

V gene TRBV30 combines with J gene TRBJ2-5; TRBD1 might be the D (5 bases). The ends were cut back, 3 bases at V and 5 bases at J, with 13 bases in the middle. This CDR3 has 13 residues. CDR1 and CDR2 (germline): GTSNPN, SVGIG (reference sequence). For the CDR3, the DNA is TGTGCCTGGAGCCTCGACAGTCGTGAGACCCAGTACTTC. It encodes CAWSLDSRETQYF.

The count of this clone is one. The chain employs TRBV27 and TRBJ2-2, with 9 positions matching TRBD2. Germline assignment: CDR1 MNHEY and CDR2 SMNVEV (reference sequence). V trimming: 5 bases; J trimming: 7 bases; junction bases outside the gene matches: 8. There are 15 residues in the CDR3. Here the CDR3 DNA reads TGTGCCAGCAGTATTCTTAGCGGGGGCGTCGGGGAGCTGTTTTTT. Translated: CASSILSGGVGELFF.

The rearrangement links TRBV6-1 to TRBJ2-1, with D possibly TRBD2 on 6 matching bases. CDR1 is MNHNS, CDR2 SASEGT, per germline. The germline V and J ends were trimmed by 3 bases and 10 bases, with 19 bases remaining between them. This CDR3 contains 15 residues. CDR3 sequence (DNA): TGTGCCAGCAGTGAGCAGGCGGGGATCGGATTGGAGCAGTTCTTC. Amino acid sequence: CASSEQAGIGLEQFF.

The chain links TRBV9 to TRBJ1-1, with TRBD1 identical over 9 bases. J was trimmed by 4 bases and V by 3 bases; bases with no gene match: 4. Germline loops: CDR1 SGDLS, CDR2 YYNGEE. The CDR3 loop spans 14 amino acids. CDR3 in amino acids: CASSEVDRGTEAFF. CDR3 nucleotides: TGTGCCAGCAGCGAGGTGGACAGGGGCACTGAAGCTTTCTTT.

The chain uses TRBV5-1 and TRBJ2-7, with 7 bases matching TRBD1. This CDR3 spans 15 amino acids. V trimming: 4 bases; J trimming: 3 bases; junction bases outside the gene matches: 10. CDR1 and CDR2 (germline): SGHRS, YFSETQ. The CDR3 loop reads CASSPDRVRSYEQYF. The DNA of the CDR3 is TGCGCCAGCAGCCCCGACAGGGTTCGGAGCTACGAGCAGTACTTC.

This chain's CDR3 is CASRPGTGLSGYTF. The CDR3 coding sequence is TGTGCCAGCAGACCCGGGACAGGGTTGAGTGGCTACACCTTC. The chain is built from TRBV6-6 and TRBJ1-2; TRBD1 matches 9 bases. This CDR3 spans 14 amino acids. With 6 bases clipped from V and 7 bases from J, the junction kept 9 bases outside the gene matches. Germline CDR1 reads MNHNY; CDR2 reads SVGAGI (reference sequence).

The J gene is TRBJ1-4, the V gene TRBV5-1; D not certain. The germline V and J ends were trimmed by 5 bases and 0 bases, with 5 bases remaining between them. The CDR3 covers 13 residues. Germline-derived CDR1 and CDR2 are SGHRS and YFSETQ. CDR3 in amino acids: CASSGPTNEKLFF. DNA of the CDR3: TGCGCCAGCAGTGGACCAACTAATGAAAAACTGTTTTTT.

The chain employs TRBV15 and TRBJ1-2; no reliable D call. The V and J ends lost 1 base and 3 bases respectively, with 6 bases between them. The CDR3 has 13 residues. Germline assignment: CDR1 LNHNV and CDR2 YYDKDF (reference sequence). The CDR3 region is CATSRVQDYGYTF. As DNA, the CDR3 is TGTGCCACCAGCAGAGTGCAGGACTATGGCTACACCTTC.

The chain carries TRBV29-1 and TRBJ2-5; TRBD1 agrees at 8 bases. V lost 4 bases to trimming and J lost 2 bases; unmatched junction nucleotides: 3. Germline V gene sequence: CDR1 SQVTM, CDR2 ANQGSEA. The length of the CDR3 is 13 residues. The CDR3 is CSVVWDRQETQYF. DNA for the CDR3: TGCAGCGTTGTATGGGACAGGCAAGAGACCCAGTACTTC.

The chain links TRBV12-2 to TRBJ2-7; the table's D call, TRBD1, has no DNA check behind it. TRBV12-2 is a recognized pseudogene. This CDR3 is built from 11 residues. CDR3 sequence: CASRLDRTGHF. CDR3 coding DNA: TGTGCAAGTCGCTTAGATCGGACAGGGCACTTC.

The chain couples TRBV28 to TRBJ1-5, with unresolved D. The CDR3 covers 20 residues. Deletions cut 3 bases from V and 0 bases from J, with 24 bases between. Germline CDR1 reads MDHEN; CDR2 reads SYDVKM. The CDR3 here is CASSLEFSATLSDSNQPQHF. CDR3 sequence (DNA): TGTGCCAGCAGTTTGGAGTTTTCGGCTACTCTTTCCGATAGCAATCAGCCCCAGCATTTT.

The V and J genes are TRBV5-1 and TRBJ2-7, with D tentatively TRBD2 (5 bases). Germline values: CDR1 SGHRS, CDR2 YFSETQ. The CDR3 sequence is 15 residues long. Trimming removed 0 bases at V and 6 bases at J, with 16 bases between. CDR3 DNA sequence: TGCGCCAGCAGCTTGGGAGGGCTGAATTTCGCCGAGCAGTACTTC. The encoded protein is CASSLGGLNFAEQYF.

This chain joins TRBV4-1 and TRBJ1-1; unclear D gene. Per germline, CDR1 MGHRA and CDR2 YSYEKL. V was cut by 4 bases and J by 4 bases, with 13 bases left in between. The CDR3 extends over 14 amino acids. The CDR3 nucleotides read TGCGCCAGCAGCCTACTTACGGCCGGCACTGAAGCTTTCTTT. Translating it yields CASSLLTAGTEAFF.

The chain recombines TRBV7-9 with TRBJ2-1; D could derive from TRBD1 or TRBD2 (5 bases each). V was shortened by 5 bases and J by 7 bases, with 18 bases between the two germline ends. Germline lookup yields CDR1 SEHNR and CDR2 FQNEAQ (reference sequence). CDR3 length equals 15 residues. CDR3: CASSLYSGLRNEQFF. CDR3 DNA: TGTGCCAGCAGCCTGTACTCGGGGCTTAGGAATGAGCAGTTCTTC.

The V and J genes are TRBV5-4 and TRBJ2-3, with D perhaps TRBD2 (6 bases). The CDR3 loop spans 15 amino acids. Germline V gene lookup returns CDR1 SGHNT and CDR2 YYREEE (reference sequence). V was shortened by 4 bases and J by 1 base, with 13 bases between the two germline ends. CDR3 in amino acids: CASSPPGVGTDTQYF. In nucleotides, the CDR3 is TGTGCCAGCAGCCCGCCGGGGGTTGGCACAGATACGCAGTATTTT.

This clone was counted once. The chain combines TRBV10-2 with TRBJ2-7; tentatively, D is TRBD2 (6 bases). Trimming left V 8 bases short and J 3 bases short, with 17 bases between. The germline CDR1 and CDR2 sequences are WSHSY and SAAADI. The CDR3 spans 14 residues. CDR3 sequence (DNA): TGCGCCAGCTGGGGGGAACCCCCGGACTACGAGCAGTACTTC. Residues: CASWGEPPDYEQYF.

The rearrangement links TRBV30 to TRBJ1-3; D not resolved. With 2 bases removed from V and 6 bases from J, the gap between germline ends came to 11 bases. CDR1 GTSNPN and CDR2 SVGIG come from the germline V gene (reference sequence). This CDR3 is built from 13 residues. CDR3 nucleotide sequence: TGTGCCTGGAGTTCGGTAGGCATAAACACCATATATTTT. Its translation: CAWSSVGINTIYF.

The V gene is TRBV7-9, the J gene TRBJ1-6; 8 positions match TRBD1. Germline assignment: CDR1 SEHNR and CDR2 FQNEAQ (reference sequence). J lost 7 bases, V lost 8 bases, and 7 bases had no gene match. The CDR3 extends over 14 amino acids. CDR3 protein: CASGGWDRNSPLHF. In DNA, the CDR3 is TGTGCCAGCGGCGGTTGGGACAGGAATTCACCCCTCCACTTT. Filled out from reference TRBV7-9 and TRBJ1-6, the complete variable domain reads DTGVSQNPRHKITKRGQNVTFRCDPISEHNRLYWYRQTLGQGPEFLTYFQNEAQLEKSRLLSDRFSAERPKGSFSTLEIQRTEQGDSAMYLCASGGWDRNSPLHFGNGTRLTVT.

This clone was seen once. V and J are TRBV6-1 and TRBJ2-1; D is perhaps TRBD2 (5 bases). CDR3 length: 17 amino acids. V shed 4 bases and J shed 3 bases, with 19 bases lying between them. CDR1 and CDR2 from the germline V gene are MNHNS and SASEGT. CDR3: CASSVNFRELLYNEQFF. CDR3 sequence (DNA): TGTGCCAGCAGTGTCAACTTCCGGGAACTCCTCTACAATGAGCAGTTCTTC.

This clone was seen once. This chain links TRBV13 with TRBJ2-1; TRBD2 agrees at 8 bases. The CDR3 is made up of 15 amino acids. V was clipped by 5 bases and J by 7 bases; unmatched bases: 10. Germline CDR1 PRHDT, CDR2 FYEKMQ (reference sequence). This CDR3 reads CASSGFGGAGNEQFF. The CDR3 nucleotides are TGTGCCAGCAGCGGTTTCGGGGGGGCCGGGAATGAGCAGTTCTTC.

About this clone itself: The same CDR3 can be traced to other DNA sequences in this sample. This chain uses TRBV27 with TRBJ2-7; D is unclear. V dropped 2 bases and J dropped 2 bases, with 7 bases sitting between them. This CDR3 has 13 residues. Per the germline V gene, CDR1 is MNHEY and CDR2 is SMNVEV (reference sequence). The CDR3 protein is CASSLGAAYEQYF. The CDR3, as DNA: TGTGCCAGCAGTTTAGGCGCAGCCTACGAGCAGTACTTC.